This TCR beta chain was obtained from a study of a mutant IDH1 vaccine in newly diagnosed glioma (dated by TCRdb to 2020 to 2022). Describing the broader study: Vaccination was initiated 4-6 weeks after radiotherapy alone, or concurrently with temozolomide cycles in the chemotherapy-containing groups. Of the roughly 34 treated patients, about 62% were male and approximately 38% were female, and the mean age was roughly 40 years. Before enrollment, most patients had been given radiochemotherapy with temozolomide as standard therapy, while the rest had received either radiotherapy alone or temozolomide alone. The week-35 safety follow-up took place at visit V12, and the week-47 end of study took place at visit V13. Peripheral blood was collected at six visits: V03 (baseline), V05, V07, V10, V12 and V13. For exploratory analyses, 25 to 30 treated patients had longitudinal TCRB deep sequencing done wherever samples were available. Broader findings and caveats from the paper: It was noted by the authors that analyses of patient blood samples could not be reproduced owing to sample limitations. Vaccine-induced immune responses across multiple MHC alleles were detected in approximately 94% of patients. PBMC samples for TCRB deep sequencing were selected based on availability. Changes in the top peripheral T cell clonotypes picked up by TCRB sequencing did not appear to be linked to pseudoprogression.

Libraries were made using the immunoSEQ multiplex PCR assay. Rearranged TCR beta chain sequences were amplified with the hsTCRB Kit following the manufacturer's protocol. TCRB libraries were sequenced on an Illumina MiSeq. Per the original workflow: The kit vendor's proprietary platform handled demultiplexing, trimming and gene mapping. TCRdb limited this immuneACCESS table to in-frame rearrangements with V and J called. A share of clones is missing; checked studies link under half to unresolved V genes, and the rest is unexplained. V and J calls and clone size are as listed in that table; D and trimming were resolved from the DNA. This sample lists tens of thousands of clones; roughly 87% were detected once. The ten biggest clones cover approximately 3.9% of the sample. The time point label for this specimen denotes: week 47, end of study. Each vaccine dose was 300 ug of a 20-mer mutant IDH1 peptide in Montanide, given subcutaneously with topical imiquimod. Across visits V03 through V10, patients got a total of eight vaccinations, given in weeks 1, 3, 5, 7, 11, 15, 19 and 23. All donors had newly diagnosed IDH1-mutant astrocytomas of WHO grade 3 or 4 that showed loss of nuclear ATRX. The samples were drawn from NOA16, a multicentre, single-arm, open-label phase I trial in Germany that tested a mutant IDH1 peptide vaccine in humans for the first time. Genomic DNA for TCRB sequencing was extracted from EDTA blood using the DNeasy Blood and Tissue Kit.

The cysteine opens and the phenylalanine closes a CDR3 of 16 amino acids. Only the CDR3 DNA stays, 48 bases, in frame from base 1. Trimming removed 0 bases from V and 0 bases from J, leaving 9 bases between the germline ends. The germline V gene encodes CDR1 SGHRS and CDR2 YFSETQ. A remark on this clone: Its antigen remains undetermined. There are no base qualities to consult, and no much larger clone falls within one base.

Sequenced here: PBMCs, sampled from a glioma patient whose treatment included an IDH1 peptide vaccine. The origin of this receptor is a young man with glioma. The chain is assembled from TRBV5-1 and TRBJ2-2; the D gene is tentatively TRBD1 or TRBD2, each matching 5 bases. The CDR3 here reads CASSLVRGSNTGELFF. The DNA is as follows: TGCGCCAGCAGCTTGGTGAGGGGATCGAACACCGGGGAGCTGTTTTTT.